One sample yielded the 9 T cell receptor beta chains listed below, sequenced in a study of shared T cell receptors in the human thymus. Libraries were prepared by immunoSEQ multiplex PCR; TCRdb keeps only in-frame clonotypes and omits some of them. This sample has about 500,000 clones; about 80% occur once, and the top ten carry 0.01% to 0.015%. These data are also associated with another study on human thymus T cells.

The sample consisted of thymocytes. The receptors come from a boy under two years old with a congenital heart defect.

The V gene is TRBV19, the J gene TRBJ1-1; 7 bases agree with TRBD1. Trimming cost V 1 base and J 0 bases; bases outside gene matches: 14. Germline V lookup: CDR1 LNHDA, CDR2 SQIVND (reference sequence). This CDR3 spans 19 amino acids. The CDR3 DNA reads as TGTGCCAGTAGTATAGGACAGGGTGAGCGAGTGTCGGTGAACACTGAAGCTTTCTTT. Translating it yields CASSIGQGERVSVNTEAFF. Supplemented by reference TRBV19 and TRBJ1-1, the full variable domain reads DGGITQSPKYLFRKEGQNVTLSCEQNLNHDAMYWYRQDPGQGLRLIYYSQIVNDFQKGDIAEGYSVSREKKESFPLTVTSAQKNPTAFYLCASSIGQGERVSVNTEAFFGQGTRLTVV.

V usage is TRBV18 and J usage is TRBJ1-5, with TRBD1 identical over 7 bases. V was pared by 0 bases and J by 7 bases, with 0 bases of the junction left unmatched. Germline loops: CDR1 KGHSH, CDR2 LQKENI. CDR3 size: 13 residues. The CDR3 coding sequence is TGTGCCAGCTCACCACCGACAGGGCAGCCCCAGCATTTT. Translated, it gives CASSPPTGQPQHF.

This chain connects TRBV4-3 to TRBJ1-5, with TRBD1 matching over 10 bases. J gave up 13 bases and V 1 base, and 7 bases lay outside the gene matches. The CDR3 has 14 amino acids. Germline-derived CDR1 and CDR2 are LGHNA and YSLEER. The CDR3 DNA is TGCGCCAGCAGCCAAGGACAGGGGGCCAAACCTCAGCATTTT. It codes for CASSQGQGAKPQHF.

This chain uses TRBV12-5 with TRBJ2-2; 7 bases line up with TRBD2. Germline V gene data show CDR1 as LGHNT and CDR2 as FRNRAP. CDR3 length: 17 amino acids. V shed 0 bases and J 5 bases; nucleotides not matched to a gene: 9. The CDR3 is CASGLVLAGDRTGELFF. CDR3 DNA sequence: TGTGCTAGTGGTTTGGTACTGGCGGGAGATCGGACCGGGGAGCTGTTTTTT.

This rearrangement joins TRBV13 to TRBJ2-7; 8 nucleotides match TRBD1. V trimming: 8 bases; J trimming: 6 bases; junction bases outside the gene matches: 9. The germline V gene encodes CDR1 PRHDT and CDR2 FYEKMQ (reference sequence). CDR3 length: 13 residues. The CDR3 protein is CASSPDRGSEQYF. Here the CDR3 DNA reads TGTGCCAGCTCCCCAGACAGGGGTAGCGAGCAGTACTTC.

The chain has TRBV20-1 and TRBJ2-1; D might be TRBD2 (6 bases). This CDR3 spans 11 amino acids. Germline CDR1 reads DFQATT; CDR2 reads SNEGSKA (reference sequence). Trimming pared 3 bases from V and 8 bases from J, leaving 8 bases between. The CDR3 DNA sequence: TGCAGTGCTAGGCCGGGAGATGAGCAGTTCTTC. This sequence encodes CSARPGDEQFF.

The gene calls are TRBV27 and TRBJ1-1; weak D call: TRBD1 (6 bases). Germline-derived CDR1 and CDR2 are MNHEY and SMNVEV (reference sequence). The V and J ends lost 5 bases and 5 bases respectively, with 15 bases between them. This CDR3 spans 14 amino acids. The CDR3 nucleotides are TGTGCCAGCAGTGCAACAGGGAGAGTGACTGAAGCTTTCTTT. This sequence encodes CASSATGRVTEAFF.

In DNA, the CDR3 is TGTGCCAGCACCTTCGGTACCACCTACGAGCAGTACTTC. Translation: CASTFGTTYEQYF. This rearrangement joins TRBV7-9 to TRBJ2-7, with unresolved D. The length of the CDR3 is 13 residues. V was cut by 7 bases and J by 2 bases, with 12 bases left in between. Germline V CDR1 and CDR2: SEHNR, FQNEAQ (reference sequence). Complete variable domain (other parts from reference TRBV7-9 and TRBJ2-7): DTGVSQNPRHKITKRGQNVTFRCDPISEHNRLYWYRQTLGQGPEFLTYFQNEAQLEKSRLLSDRFSAERPKGSFSTLEIQRTEQGDSAMYLCASTFGTTYEQYFGPGTRLTVT.

The chain employs TRBV27 and TRBJ1-1; D might be TRBD1 (5 bases). V lost 1 base, J lost 3 bases, and 18 bases lay in between. Germline V gene data show CDR1 as MNHEY and CDR2 as SMNVEV (reference sequence). This CDR3 spans 17 amino acids. Written as DNA, the CDR3 is TGTGCCAGCAGTTTATTCTCGGTAGGGGCGGGGGACACTGAAGCTTTCTTT. Encoded protein: CASSLFSVGAGDTEAFF.